Reported below is one TCR beta chain. Antigen unknown. Other DNA sequences in the sample encode the same CDR3. This sample was included in a study of beta chain features in type 1 diabetes. Overall study context: Similarity in age, gender and cell yields was seen between patients and healthy donors. Taken together, all samples contributed some 100 million examined sorted cells. Overall study findings and caveats: Naive, central memory and Treg TCRB repertoires appeared more alike in patients than in healthy donors.

Expressed TCRB transcripts were sequenced because the entire RNA isolate underwent reverse transcription. TCRdb keeps only in-frame clones here, not all; method: immunoSEQ multiplex PCR. The repertoire holds 400,000 to 550,000 clones, with approximately 10% as singletons. What was sequenced was naive CD4+ T cells from blood. The sequence came from a woman aged 18-29 years in good health.

The CDR3 here is CSVRTYNEQFF. DNA of the CDR3: TGCAGCGTTCGGACTTACAATGAGCAGTTCTTC. This sequence joins TRBV29-1 and TRBJ2-1; maybe TRBD2 (5 bases). The V gene's germline CDR1 is SQVTM and CDR2 ANQGSEA. The length of the CDR3 is 11 residues. Between the trimmed V and J ends, which lost 5 bases and 4 bases, there was a span of 6 bases.